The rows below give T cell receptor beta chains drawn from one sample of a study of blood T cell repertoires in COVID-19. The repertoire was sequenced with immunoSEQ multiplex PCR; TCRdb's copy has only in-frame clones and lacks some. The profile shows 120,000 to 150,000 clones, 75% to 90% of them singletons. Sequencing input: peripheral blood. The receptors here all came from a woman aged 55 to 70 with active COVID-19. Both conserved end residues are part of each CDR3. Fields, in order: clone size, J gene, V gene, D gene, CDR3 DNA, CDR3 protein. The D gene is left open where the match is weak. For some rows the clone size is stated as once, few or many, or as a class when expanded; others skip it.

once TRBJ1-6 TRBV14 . TGTGCCAGCAGCCGGGAGGCCCCAAATTCACCCCTCCACTTT CASSREAPNSPLHF
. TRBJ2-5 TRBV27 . TGTGCCAGCAGTTTATCGATCGTCAGCCAAGAGACCCAGTACTTC CASSLSIVSQETQYF
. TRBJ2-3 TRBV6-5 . TGTGCCAGCAGTCGACTATTTCCAGATACGCAGTATTTT CASSRLFPDTQYF
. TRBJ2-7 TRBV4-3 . TGCGCCAGCAGCCCTACCCTAGGACAGAACTACGAGCAGTACTTC CASSPTLGQNYEQYF
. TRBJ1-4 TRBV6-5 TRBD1 TGTGCCAGCAGTTCGCGACAGGGAGCTAATGAAAAACTGTTTTTT CASSSRQGANEKLFF
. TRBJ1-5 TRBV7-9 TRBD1 TGTGCCAGCAGCCGACAGGGGTCCTCTCAGCCCCAGCATTTT CASSRQGSSQPQHF
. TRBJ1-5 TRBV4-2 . TGTGCCAGCAGCCAAGATTGGGTAGCTGACAGCGTATATAGCAATCAGCCCCAGCATTTT CASSQDWVADSVYSNQPQHF
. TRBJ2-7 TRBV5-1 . TGCGCCAGCAGCTTGGGGGCCAACTCCTACGAGCAGTACTTC CASSLGANSYEQYF
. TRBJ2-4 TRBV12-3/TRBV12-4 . TGTGCCAGCTGTGCGAGGGAAGGGTACATTCAGTACTTC CASCAREGYIQYF
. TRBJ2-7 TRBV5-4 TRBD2 TGTGCCACTGGGACTAGCGGGGAAGAGCAGTACTTC CATGTSGEEQYF
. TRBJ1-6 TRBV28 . TGTGCCAGCAGTTTAGTGGCTTCACCCCTCCACTTT CASSLVASPLHF
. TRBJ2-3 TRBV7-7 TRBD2 TGTGCTAGCAGCTTAGGATCCGCGGGAGTCACAGATACGCAGTATTTT CASSLGSAGVTDTQYF
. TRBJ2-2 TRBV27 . TGTGCCAGCAGTACGGGACTTTTCACCGGGGAGCTGTTTTTT CASSTGLFTGELFF
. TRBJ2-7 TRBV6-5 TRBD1 TGTGCCAGCACTCCGACAGGGGTCGAGCAGTACTTC CASTPTGVEQYF
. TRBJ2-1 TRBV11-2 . TGTGCCAGCAGCCCACAACCGGGACTCCTCAATGAGCAGTTCTTC CASSPQPGLLNEQFF
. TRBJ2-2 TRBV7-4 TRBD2 TGTGCCAGCAGCCCCCTAGCGGGAGGGCCCACGAACACCGGGGAGCTGTTTTTT CASSPLAGGPTNTGELFF
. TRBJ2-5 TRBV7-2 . TGTGCCAGCAGCCTCGGACAGCTACCCCAAGAGACCCAGTACTTC CASSLGQLPQETQYF
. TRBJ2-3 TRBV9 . TGTGCCAGCAGCGTAGGAATGAGCGGTTACTCACAGGGCCCACAAGATACGCAGTATTTT CASSVGMSGYSQGPQDTQYF
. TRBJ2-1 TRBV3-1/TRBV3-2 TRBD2 TGTGCCAGCAGCCAGGGTCTAGCGGGAGTTGTTGAGCAGTTCTTC CASSQGLAGVVEQFF
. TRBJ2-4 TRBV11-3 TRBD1 TGTGCCAGCAGCTCAAATTCGGACAGGCAGTACTTC CASSSNSDRQYF
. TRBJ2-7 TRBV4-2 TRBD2 TGTGCCAGCAGCCGAGGGACTAGCGGGAGAAACGAGCAGTACTTC CASSRGTSGRNEQYF
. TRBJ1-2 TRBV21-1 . TGTGCCAGCAGCAAAGGGAGGTGCTATGGCTACACCTTC CASSKGRCYGYTF
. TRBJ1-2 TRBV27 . TGTGCCAGCAGTTCCCGCCCTGCGGGGGGTCACGGCTACACCTTC CASSSRPAGGHGYTF
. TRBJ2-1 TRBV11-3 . TGTGCCAGCAGCTTAGGGGCTCCAGGTTACAATGAGCAGTTCTTC CASSLGAPGYNEQFF
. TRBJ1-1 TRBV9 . TGTGCCAGCAGCGTAGAGCCGGGGGTCAAAACTGAAGCTTTCTTT CASSVEPGVKTEAFF
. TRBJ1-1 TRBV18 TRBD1 TGTGCCAGCTCACGATCCGGGACAGGGTATACTGAAGCTTTCTTT CASSRSGTGYTEAFF
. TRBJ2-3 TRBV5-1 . TGCGCCAGCAGCTTGGACTGGACAAGCACAGATACGCAGTATTTT CASSLDWTSTDTQYF
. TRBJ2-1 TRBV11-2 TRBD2 TGTGCCAGCAGCTTAAGGGCTAGCGGGAGATATGAGCAGTTCTTC CASSLRASGRYEQFF
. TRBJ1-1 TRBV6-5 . TGTGCCAGCCATAGGAACACTGAAGCTTTCTTT CASHRNTEAFF
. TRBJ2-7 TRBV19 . TGTGCCAGTAGTATAGACGCAGGGGCCAACTCCTACGAGCAGTACTTC CASSIDAGANSYEQYF
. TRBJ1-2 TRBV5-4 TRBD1 TGTGCCAGCAGCCTATCACGGACAGGGCCCAGCGGCTACACCTTC CASSLSRTGPSGYTF
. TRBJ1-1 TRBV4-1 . TGCGCCAGCAGCCAACCAACTGGACGGACTGTGGCTTTCTTT CASSQPTGRTVAFF
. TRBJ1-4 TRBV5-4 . TGTGCCAGCAGCTTGGGGACAGCCGTTAATGAAAAACTGTTTTTT CASSLGTAVNEKLFF
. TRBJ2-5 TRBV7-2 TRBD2 TGTGCCAGCAGCTCGGGACTAGCGGGAGGCGGCGAGACCCAGTACTTC CASSSGLAGGGETQYF
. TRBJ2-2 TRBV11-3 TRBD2 TGTGCCAGCCAACCGGGACTAGCGGGCACCGGGGAGCTGTTTTTT CASQPGLAGTGELFF
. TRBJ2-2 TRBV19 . TGTGCCAGTAGAAAACAAGAAACGAACACCGGGGAGCTGTTTTTT CASRKQETNTGELFF
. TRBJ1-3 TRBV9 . TGTGCCAGCAGCGTGGGGGCAGGGACGGGAGGAAACACCATATATTTT CASSVGAGTGGNTIYF
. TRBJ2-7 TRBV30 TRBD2 TGTGCCTGGAGTCCTGGACTAGCGGGAGGCCCCCCAGAGCAGTACTTC CAWSPGLAGGPPEQYF
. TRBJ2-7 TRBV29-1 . TGCAGCGTTGAATCGGGGGACGAGCAGTACTTC CSVESGDEQYF
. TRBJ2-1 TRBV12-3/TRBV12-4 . TGTGCCAGCATGCCTAGTTTTGATGAGCAGTTCTTC CASMPSFDEQFF
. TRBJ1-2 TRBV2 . TGTGCCAGCACGGGAGGTCATGGGGTCTATCGTGGCTACACCTTC CASTGGHGVYRGYTF
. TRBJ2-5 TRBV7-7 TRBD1 TGTGCTAGCAGCAGGACAGGGATGGCGCAAGAGACCCAGTACTTC CASSRTGMAQETQYF
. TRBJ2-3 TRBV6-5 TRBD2 TGTGCCAGCAGTTACGCCGACTCCAATATAGCGGGAGAGCAGTATTTT CASSYADSNIAGEQYF
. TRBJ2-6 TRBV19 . TGTGCCAGTAGTATCCGCGGGGCTGGGGCCAACGTCCTGACTTTC CASSIRGAGANVLTF
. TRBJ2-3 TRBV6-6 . TGTGCCAGCAGTTCACACAGGGATGATACGCAGTATTTT CASSSHRDDTQYF
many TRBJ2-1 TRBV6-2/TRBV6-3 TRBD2 TGTGCCAGCAGTTACTCCCCGCCTAGCGGGGTATACAATGAGCAGTTCTTC CASSYSPPSGVYNEQFF
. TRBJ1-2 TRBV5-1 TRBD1 TGCGCCAGCAGCTTAGGGGGCCACGGCTACACCTTC CASSLGGHGYTF
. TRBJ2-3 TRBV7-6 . TGTGCCAGCAGCTTTAGTTCAGATACGCAGTATTTT CASSFSSDTQYF
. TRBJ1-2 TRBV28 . TGTGCCAGCCGGACCGGGGGTCTCCGCTTCTATGGCTACACCTTC CASRTGGLRFYGYTF
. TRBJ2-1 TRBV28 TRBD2 TGTGCCAGCAGTTTGTCCGCCGGGACTAGGATTTCTAGGGAGCAGTTCTTC CASSLSAGTRISREQFF
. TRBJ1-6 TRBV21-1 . TGTGCCAGCAGCAAGTGGCAGGATAATTCACCCCTCCACTTT CASSKWQDNSPLHF
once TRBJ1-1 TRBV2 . TGTGCCAGCAGTGCCGTACTCGGTACTGAAGCTTTCTTT CASSAVLGTEAFF
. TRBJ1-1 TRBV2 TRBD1 TGTGCCAGCAGTGCACAGGGGGCACTGGCTGAAGCTTTCTTT CASSAQGALAEAFF